This TCR beta chain was profiled in a study of early T cells in non-severe SARS-CoV-2 infection. Study summary: Unsorted whole-blood RNA was sequenced in bulk, leaving chains unpaired.

Germline values: CDR1 MNHEY, CDR2 SMNVEV (reference sequence). The CDR3 length is 13 residues. V lost 7 bases to trimming and J lost 4 bases, with 13 bases between them. Attachment of unique molecular identifiers to individual cDNA molecules was performed. TCRdb re-called the 5' RACE reads with MiXCR, one entry per CDR3 protein. The sample lists some 70,000 distinct CDR3 sequences, around a tenth seen once, with 5.5% to 7% in the top ten. The chain links TRBV27 to TRBJ1-1; D is possibly TRBD1 (5 bases). Sequencing was carried out using whole blood. The sequence came from an adult who was a healthcare worker with PCR-confirmed SARS-CoV-2 infection or an uninfected control (not recorded which). The CDR3 loop is CASIRPGSTEAFF. The CDR3 nucleotides are TGTGCCAGCATCCGGCCAGGGAGCACTGAAGCTTTCTTT.